The T cell receptor beta chain described here comes from a study of shared clonotypes between healthy human individuals. Study-wide points: Clonotypes which were not shared had lower generation probabilities than clonotypes that all four donors shared.

As to this clone: Its antigen is not known. A read error is the likely source, as a far larger clone sits one nucleotide away.

It was across several immunoSEQ plates that each subset's genomic DNA was evenly split. Data came from immunoSEQ multiplex PCR; TCRdb stores just in-frame clones and leaves some out. The sample carries 950,000 to 1,300,000 clones, about 70% recorded once. There are 13 residues in the CDR3. Per germline, CDR1 MDHEN and CDR2 SYDVKM. Deletions cut 8 bases from V and 6 bases from J, with 11 bases between. The receptor was derived from a man between 18 and 35 years old in good health. V is TRBV28 and J is TRBJ1-6, with a possible D match to TRBD1 (5 bases). The source material was memory CD4+ T cells sorted from blood. The subset denotes: CD45RA-negative fraction. DNA for the CDR3: TGTGCCAGCGCGAGGGGCTTTAATTCACCCCTCCACTTT. Encoded protein: CASARGFNSPLHF.